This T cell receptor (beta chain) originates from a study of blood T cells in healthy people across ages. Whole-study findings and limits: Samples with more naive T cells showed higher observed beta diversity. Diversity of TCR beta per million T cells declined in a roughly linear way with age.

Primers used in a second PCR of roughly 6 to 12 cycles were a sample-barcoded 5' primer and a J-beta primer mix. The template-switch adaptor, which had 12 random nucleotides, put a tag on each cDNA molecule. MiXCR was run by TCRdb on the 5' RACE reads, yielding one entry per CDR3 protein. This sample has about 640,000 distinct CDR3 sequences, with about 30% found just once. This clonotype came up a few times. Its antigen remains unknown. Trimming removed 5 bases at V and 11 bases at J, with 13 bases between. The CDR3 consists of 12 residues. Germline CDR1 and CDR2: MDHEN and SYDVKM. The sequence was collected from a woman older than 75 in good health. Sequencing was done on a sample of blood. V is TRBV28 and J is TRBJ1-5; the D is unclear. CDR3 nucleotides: TGTGCCAGCAGTAGTATCGGGCTGACCCAGCATTTT. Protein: CASSSIGLTQHF.